This T cell receptor (beta chain) originates from a study of beta chain features in type 1 diabetes. On the study more broadly: Patients and healthy donors were similar in age, gender and cell yields.

Every bit of the isolated RNA underwent reverse transcription, so sequencing read expressed TCRB transcripts. Generated by immunoSEQ multiplex PCR, the TCRdb table keeps only in-frame clones and is missing some. The table shows 110,000 to 150,000 clones, with 9.2% occurring only once. Naive, central memory, regulatory and stem cell-like memory cells within the CD4+ compartment were sorted using CD45RO/CCR7/CD25/CD127/CD95/CD27. Germline assignment: CDR1 SEHNR and CDR2 FQNEAQ (reference sequence). V dropped 5 bases and J dropped 1 base, with 11 bases sitting between them. This CDR3 is built from 14 residues.

V usage is TRBV7-9 and J usage is TRBJ1-2, with D possibly being TRBD1 (6 bases). Sequencing was carried out using central memory CD4+ T cells from blood. This TCR came from a man aged 18 to 29 in good health. CDR3 sequence: CASSLTGLNYGYTF. CDR3 nucleotide sequence: TGTGCCAGCAGCCTCACAGGGCTTAACTATGGCTACACCTTC.